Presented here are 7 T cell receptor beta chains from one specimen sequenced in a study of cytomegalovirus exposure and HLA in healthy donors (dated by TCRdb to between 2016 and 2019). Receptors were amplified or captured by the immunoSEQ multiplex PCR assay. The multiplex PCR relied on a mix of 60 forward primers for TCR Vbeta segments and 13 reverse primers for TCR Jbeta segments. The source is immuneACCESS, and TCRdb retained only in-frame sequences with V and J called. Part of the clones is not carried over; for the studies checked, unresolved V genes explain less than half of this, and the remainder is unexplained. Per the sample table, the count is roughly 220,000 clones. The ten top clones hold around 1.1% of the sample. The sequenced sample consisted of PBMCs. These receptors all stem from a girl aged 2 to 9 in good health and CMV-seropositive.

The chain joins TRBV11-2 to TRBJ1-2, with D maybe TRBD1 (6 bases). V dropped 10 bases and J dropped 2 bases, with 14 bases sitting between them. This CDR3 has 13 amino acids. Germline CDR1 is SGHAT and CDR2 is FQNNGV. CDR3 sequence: CATLATGNYGYTF. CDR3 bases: TGTGCCACCCTAGCTACAGGGAACTATGGCTACACCTTC.

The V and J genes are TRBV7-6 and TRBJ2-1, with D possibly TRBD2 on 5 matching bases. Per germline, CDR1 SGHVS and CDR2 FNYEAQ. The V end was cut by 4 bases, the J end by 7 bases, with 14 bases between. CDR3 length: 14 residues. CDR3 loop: CASSYMGEINEQFF. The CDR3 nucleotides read TGTGCCAGCAGCTATATGGGAGAAATTAATGAGCAGTTCTTC.

CDR3 loop: CASSSIAGVSVTGETQYF. CDR3 in DNA: TGTGCCAGCAGTTCGATAGCGGGAGTGTCTGTCACCGGCGAGACCCAGTACTTC. The chain has TRBV27 and TRBJ2-5; 9 bases align to TRBD2. Unmatched junction bases numbered 17, after V lost 4 bases and J lost 5 bases. Germline V gene lookup returns CDR1 MNHEY and CDR2 SMNVEV (reference sequence). The CDR3 spans 18 residues.

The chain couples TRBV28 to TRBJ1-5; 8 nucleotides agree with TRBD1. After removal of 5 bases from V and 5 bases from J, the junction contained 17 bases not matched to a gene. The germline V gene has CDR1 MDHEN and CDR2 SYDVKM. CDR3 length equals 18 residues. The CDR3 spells CASSRPRQGLGADQPQHF. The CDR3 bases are TGTGCCAGCAGTCGACCCCGACAGGGGTTGGGGGCAGATCAGCCCCAGCATTTT.

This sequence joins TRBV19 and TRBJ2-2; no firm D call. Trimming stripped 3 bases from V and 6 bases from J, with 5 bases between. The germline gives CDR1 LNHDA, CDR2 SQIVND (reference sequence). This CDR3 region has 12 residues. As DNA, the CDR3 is TGTGCCAGTAGTATGAGTGCCGGGGAGCTGTTTTTT. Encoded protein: CASSMSAGELFF.

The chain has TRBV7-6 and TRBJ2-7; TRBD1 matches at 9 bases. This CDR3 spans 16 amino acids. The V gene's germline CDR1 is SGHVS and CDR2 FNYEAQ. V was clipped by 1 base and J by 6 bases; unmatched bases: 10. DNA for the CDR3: TGTGCCAGCAGCTTAGAGGTAGGGACAGGGCGCGGCGAGCAGTACTTC. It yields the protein CASSLEVGTGRGEQYF. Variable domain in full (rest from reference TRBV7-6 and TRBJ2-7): GAGVSQSPRYKVTKRGQDVALRCDPISGHVSLYWYRQALGQGPEFLTYFNYEAQQDKSGLPNDRFSAERPEGSISTLTIQRTEQRDSAMYRCASSLEVGTGRGEQYFGPGTRLTVT.

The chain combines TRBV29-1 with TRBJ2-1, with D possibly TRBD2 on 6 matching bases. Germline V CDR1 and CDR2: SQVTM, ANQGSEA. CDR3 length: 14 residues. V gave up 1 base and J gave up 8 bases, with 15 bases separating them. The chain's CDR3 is CSVEGDGSIDEQFF. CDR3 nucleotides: TGCAGCGTTGAAGGGGACGGGAGCATCGATGAGCAGTTCTTC.